The 8 T cell receptor beta chains below all came from one sample that was sequenced in a study of post-analysis software for immune sequencing data. General study findings and limits: In patients, TRBV5-6, TRBV5-1 and TRBV20-1 belonged to four or five TRBV segments found more frequently than in controls.

These receptors' targets are unknown. Unique molecular identifiers were carried by the TCR beta cDNA libraries. TCRdb processed the PCR reads anew with MiXCR; each CDR3 protein has one entry. The sample contains about 540,000 distinct CDR3 sequences, approximately 34% of which appear only once. The sample consisted of blood. These receptors all stem from a girl aged 2-17 years with multiple sclerosis.

The chain employs TRBV20-1 and TRBJ1-5; no clear D. Per the germline V gene, CDR1 is DFQATT and CDR2 is SNEGSKA (reference sequence). The CDR3 runs to 12 residues. V lost 4 bases, J lost 3 bases, and 7 bases lay in between. The CDR3 nucleotides read TGCAGTGCTACTTGGCCCAATCAGCCCCAGCATTTT. Its translation is CSATWPNQPQHF.

This clonotype has just a few counts. The chain uses TRBV6-5 and TRBJ1-6; 7 positions agree with TRBD1. The CDR3 runs 13 residues. Germline CDR1 is MNHEY and CDR2 is SVGAGI. With 10 bases clipped from V and 8 bases from J, the junction kept 8 bases outside the gene matches. CDR3 amino acids: CATNRGYDSPLHF. The CDR3 bases are TGTGCCACTAACAGGGGTTATGATTCACCCCTCCACTTT.

The CDR3 nucleotides read TGTGCCAGCAGTGACTCTAGCGGGGGGGTTGCTGAGCAGTTCTTC. Its protein is CASSDSSGGVAEQFF. The chain recombines TRBV6-4 with TRBJ2-1; 11 positions match TRBD2. Germline V gene sequence: CDR1 MRHNA, CDR2 SNTAGT. V dropped 0 bases and J dropped 9; count of bases not matched to a gene: 4. CDR3 length equals 15 residues.

CDR3 sequence: CAIKAAADGNTIYF. CDR3 coding DNA: TGTGCCATCAAGGCGGCGGCGGATGGAAACACCATATATTTT. The chain uses TRBV10-3 and TRBJ1-3; D call uncertain. V shed 7 bases and J shed 3 bases, with 13 bases lying between them. The CDR3 runs to 14 residues. Germline V gene data show CDR1 as ENHRY and CDR2 as SYGVKD.

This clonotype was detected only a few times. V gene TRBV7-9 combines with J gene TRBJ2-7, with a weak D call TRBD1 (5 bases). Trimming took 4 bases from V and 9 from J, leaving 22 bases between them. Germline lookup yields CDR1 SEHNR and CDR2 FQNEAQ (reference sequence). The CDR3 spans 15 residues. The CDR3 here is CASSSTDSPNVGQYF. The CDR3 bases are TGTGCCAGCAGCTCTACAGACAGTCCCAATGTAGGGCAGTACTTC.

This chain links TRBV20-1 with TRBJ2-5, with TRBD2 as a possible D gene (5 bases). The germline V gene encodes CDR1 DFQATT and CDR2 SNEGSKA (reference sequence). CDR3 size: 12 residues. Trimming took off 0 bases at V and 5 bases at J, with 7 bases between the two ends. This chain's CDR3 is CSARDPGETQYF. In DNA, the CDR3 is TGCAGTGCTAGAGACCCGGGGGAGACCCAGTACTTC.

The rearrangement joins TRBV2 to TRBJ2-3; 9 positions match TRBD1. After removal of 6 bases from V and 3 bases from J, the junction contained 7 bases not matched to a gene. The CDR3 sequence is 15 residues long. Germline V gene data show CDR1 as SNHLY and CDR2 as FYNNEI. For the CDR3, the DNA is TGTGCCAGCAGCTCGGACAGGGGAGGAACAGATACGCAGTATTTT. As protein: CASSSDRGGTDTQYF.

This clonotype was observed a few times. J is TRBJ1-2 and V is TRBV3-1, with TRBD1 identical over 9 bases. In germline, CDR1 is LGHDT, CDR2 YNNKEL (reference sequence). V gave up 4 bases and J gave up 4 bases; unmatched junction bases: 7. The CDR3 loop spans 15 amino acids. DNA of the CDR3: TGTGCCAGCAGCCGTCCCGGGACAGGGAGCTATGGCTACACCTTC. Translated, it gives CASSRPGTGSYGYTF. The variable domain in full, with the rest retrieved from reference TRBV3-1 and TRBJ1-2, is DTAVSQTPKYLVTQMGNDKSIKCEQNLGHDTMYWYKQDSKKFLKIMFSYNNKELIINETVPNRFSPKSPDKAHLNLHINSLELGDSAVYFCASSRPGTGSYGYTFGSGTRLTVV.